This T cell receptor beta chain was identified in a study of beta chain features in type 1 diabetes. Study-level background: Examination covered over 85,000,000 sorted cells spanning all samples. General study points: Moderate yet significant TCRB CDR3 shortening was seen in Type 1 diabetes patients in all four CD4+ subsets. Type 1 diabetes patients showed fewer insertions and more deletions at VDJ junctions. Cells that show high TCR expression could be over-represented by cDNA sequencing.

Stem cell-like memory, regulatory, central memory and naive CD4+ cells were sorted via CD45RO/CCR7/CD25/CD127/CD95/CD27. CDR1 SQVTM and CDR2 ANQGSEA come from the germline V gene. The CDR3 spans 12 residues. V was cut by 5 bases and J by 2 bases, with 9 bases left in between. A remark on this clone: What it binds is unknown.

Expressed TCRB transcripts got sequenced, as all isolated RNA was reverse transcribed. Assay used: immunoSEQ multiplex PCR; TCRdb lists only in-frame clones, some missing. Of a few hundred thousand clones in the sample, 13% were seen once. The rearrangement links TRBV29-1 to TRBJ1-1; no definite D call. This TCR was sampled from a woman aged 18-30 years with type 1 diabetes. What was sequenced was naive CD4+ T cells from blood. The CDR3 loop reads CSVRFINTEAFF. CDR3 nucleotides: TGCAGCGTTCGGTTTATCAACACTGAAGCTTTCTTT.